This entry is about one TCR beta chain. The junction departs from the called germline gene at one end, perhaps through a read error. CDR1 is SQVTM, CDR2 ANQGSEA, per germline. The CDR3 contains 14 residues. The sample belongs to a study of regulatory T cells in long-lasting Graves disease. Time point reported: newly diagnosed GD, antithyroid drugs for less than 3 months. Isolated PBMC RNA provided the starting material for the TCR library. CDR3-region Arm-PCR and iRepertoire HTBI primers produced the TCR beta libraries. TCRdb itself ran the multiplex PCR reads through MiXCR, one entry per CDR3 protein. The profile shows 400,000 to 450,000 distinct CDR3 sequences, approximately 15% of them singletons. These data also featured in a second study, about T cells in Graves' hyperthyroidism and ophthalmopathy.

The rearrangement links TRBV29-1 to TRBJ2-1; D is unclear. Sequences were derived from peripheral blood mononuclear cells (PBMCs), sampled at new diagnosis, from a patient treated with antithyroid drugs. The TCR originated in a woman in her 30s with Graves disease. CDR3 residues: CGVAGQDGYNEQFF. The CDR3 DNA reads TGCGGCGTTGCCGGGCAAGACGGCTACAATGAGCAGTTCTTC.